This TCR beta chain was found in a study of spatial heterogeneity in lung cancer. This clonotype was counted a few times. TCRdb analysed the 5' RACE reads with MiXCR anew, one entry per CDR3 protein. Seen here are more than 9,500 distinct CDR3 sequences, about 18% observed once, and the top ten hold under 55%. The CDR3 loop spans 13 amino acids. V gave up 0 bases and J gave up 6 bases, with 6 bases separating them. The sample's time point: sample taken at primary tumor resection. Unsorted whole RNA from tumor, nontumor lung or frozen PBMC underwent sequencing. This receptor was obtained from a male donor with early-stage non-small cell lung cancer. The material was PBMCs, obtained at surgery. The chain employs TRBV12-3 or TRBV12-4 and TRBJ1-5; D is unresolved. In DNA form, the CDR3 reads TGTGCCAGCAGTTTAGCGGGGTTTCAGCCCCAGCATTTT. Translation: CASSLAGFQPQHF.